A selection of T cell receptor beta chains follows, all from one sample in a study of control samples from healthy donors and cancer patients. Clones were read by immunoSEQ multiplex PCR, and TCRdb kept only the in-frame ones, dropping some. Here the sample spans 100,000 to 120,000 clones, approximately 82% being singletons. Sample: blood. Receptors originate from a man aged 18 to 30 in good health. CDR3s include the opening cysteine and the closing phenylalanine or tryptophan. The order of the fields is V gene, clone size, D gene, J gene, CDR3 protein, CDR3 DNA. A D gene is named only where the DNA matches it firmly. Clone sizes are given selectively: once, few, many, or a class where the clone is expanded.

v_gene: TRBV3-1/TRBV3-2; abundance: -; d_gene: TRBD1; j_gene: TRBJ1-1; CDR3aa: CASSQGGGQEAFF; CDR3nt: TGTGCCAGCAGCCAAGGTGGGGGACAGGAAGCTTTCTTT
v_gene: TRBV6-5; abundance: -; d_gene: -; j_gene: TRBJ2-6; CDR3aa: CASSLNPNRANVLTF; CDR3nt: TGTGCCAGCAGTCTTAACCCGAACAGGGCCAACGTCCTGACTTTC
v_gene: TRBV13; abundance: -; d_gene: -; j_gene: TRBJ1-2; CDR3aa: CASSLQGPYGYTF; CDR3nt: TGTGCCAGCAGCTTACAGGGGCCCTATGGCTACACCTTC
v_gene: TRBV7-8; abundance: -; d_gene: -; j_gene: TRBJ1-2; CDR3aa: CASSSDGPQGGYTF; CDR3nt: TGTGCCAGCAGCTCGGACGGACCACAGGGCGGCTACACCTTC
v_gene: TRBV7-9; abundance: once; d_gene: TRBD1; j_gene: TRBJ2-3; CDR3aa: CASSRTGGTFTDTQYF; CDR3nt: TGTGCCAGCAGCCGGACAGGAGGAACCTTCACAGATACGCAGTATTTT
v_gene: TRBV6-2/TRBV6-3; abundance: -; d_gene: -; j_gene: TRBJ2-2; CDR3aa: CASSYTLPSTGELFF; CDR3nt: TGTGCCAGCAGTTACACTTTACCCTCCACCGGGGAGCTGTTTTTT
v_gene: TRBV9; abundance: few; d_gene: -; j_gene: TRBJ1-3; CDR3aa: CASSRGNTIYF; CDR3nt: TGTGCCAGCAGCAGGGGAAACACCATATATTTT
v_gene: TRBV6-6; abundance: -; d_gene: TRBD2; j_gene: TRBJ2-2; CDR3aa: CASGKRGTGELFF; CDR3nt: TGTGCCAGCGGGAAGCGGGGGACCGGGGAGCTGTTTTTT
v_gene: TRBV9; abundance: -; d_gene: -; j_gene: TRBJ2-3; CDR3aa: CASRGRGTTDTQYF; CDR3nt: TGTGCCAGCAGGGGGAGGGGGACAACAGATACGCAGTATTTT
v_gene: TRBV27; abundance: -; d_gene: -; j_gene: TRBJ2-3; CDR3aa: CASSLFLTDTQYF; CDR3nt: TGTGCCAGCAGTTTATTCCTCACAGATACGCAGTATTTT
v_gene: TRBV6-5; abundance: once; d_gene: -; j_gene: TRBJ1-2; CDR3aa: CASTRTTGNYGYTF; CDR3nt: TGTGCCAGCACCCGCACGACAGGAAACTATGGCTACACCTTC
v_gene: TRBV12-3/TRBV12-4; abundance: -; d_gene: -; j_gene: TRBJ1-4; CDR3aa: CASSLFGEKLFF; CDR3nt: TGTGCCAGCAGTTTATTTGGCGAAAAACTGTTTTTT
v_gene: TRBV20-1; abundance: few; d_gene: -; j_gene: TRBJ1-1; CDR3aa: CSASGGLQSNPEAFF; CDR3nt: TGCAGTGCTAGTGGGGGGTTGCAGTCTAACCCTGAAGCTTTCTTT
v_gene: TRBV4-3; abundance: -; d_gene: TRBD1; j_gene: TRBJ1-2; CDR3aa: CASSQDTGGIYGYTF; CDR3nt: TGCGCCAGCAGCCAAGACACAGGGGGCATCTATGGCTACACCTTC
v_gene: TRBV20-1; abundance: once; d_gene: -; j_gene: TRBJ2-5; CDR3aa: CSASLVEETQYF; CDR3nt: TGCAGTGCTAGTTTGGTAGAAGAGACCCAGTACTTC
v_gene: TRBV6-5; abundance: -; d_gene: TRBD1; j_gene: TRBJ1-5; CDR3aa: CASRGTGSNQPQHF; CDR3nt: TGTGCCAGCAGGGGGACAGGGAGCAATCAGCCCCAGCATTTT
v_gene: TRBV10-3; abundance: -; d_gene: -; j_gene: TRBJ1-5; CDR3aa: CAIRSGHSLNQPQHF; CDR3nt: TGTGCCATCAGGAGTGGACACTCCCTCAATCAGCCCCAGCATTTT
v_gene: TRBV14; abundance: -; d_gene: -; j_gene: TRBJ2-6; CDR3aa: CASSLRGFRSGANVLTF; CDR3nt: TGTGCCAGCAGCTTAAGGGGTTTCCGCTCTGGGGCCAACGTCCTGACTTTC
v_gene: TRBV20-1; abundance: -; d_gene: -; j_gene: TRBJ2-3; CDR3aa: CSASIAYTQYF; CDR3nt: TGCAGTGCTAGTATAGCGTACACGCAGTATTTT
v_gene: TRBV28; abundance: -; d_gene: TRBD1; j_gene: TRBJ1-2; CDR3aa: CASSPPTGRSGYTF; CDR3nt: TGTGCCAGCAGTCCCCCGACAGGGAGGTCTGGCTACACCTTC
v_gene: TRBV5-1; abundance: -; d_gene: -; j_gene: TRBJ1-6; CDR3aa: CASSLNGNSPLHF; CDR3nt: TGCGCCAGCAGCTTGAACGGTAATTCACCCCTCCACTTT
v_gene: TRBV10-2; abundance: -; d_gene: -; j_gene: TRBJ1-2; CDR3aa: CASSEGGVRGYTF; CDR3nt: TGCGCCAGCAGTGAGGGAGGGGTGAGGGGCTACACCTTC
v_gene: TRBV25-1; abundance: -; d_gene: -; j_gene: TRBJ1-1; CDR3aa: CASSEWGEKGNTEAFF; CDR3nt: TGTGCCAGCAGTGAATGGGGTGAGAAGGGGAACACTGAAGCTTTCTTT
v_gene: TRBV6-5; abundance: -; d_gene: -; j_gene: TRBJ1-1; CDR3aa: CASRLTHNTEAFF; CDR3nt: TGTGCCAGCAGATTGACACATAACACTGAAGCTTTCTTT
v_gene: TRBV4-3; abundance: -; d_gene: -; j_gene: TRBJ1-4; CDR3aa: CASSQDRGGSNEKLFF; CDR3nt: TGCGCCAGCAGCCAAGACAGGGGAGGATCTAATGAAAAACTGTTTTTT
v_gene: TRBV28; abundance: -; d_gene: -; j_gene: TRBJ2-1; CDR3aa: CASSLTVSGKGQFF; CDR3nt: TGTGCCAGCAGTTTGACGGTATCGGGGAAGGGTCAGTTCTTC
v_gene: TRBV11-2; abundance: -; d_gene: -; j_gene: TRBJ2-5; CDR3aa: CASSRDRGETQYF; CDR3nt: TGTGCCAGCAGCAGAGACCGAGGGGAGACCCAGTACTTC
v_gene: TRBV19; abundance: -; d_gene: -; j_gene: TRBJ2-1; CDR3aa: CASSTSWGPGKRGAYNEQFF; CDR3nt: TGTGCCAGTAGTACCTCTTGGGGCCCGGGAAAAAGGGGGGCCTACAATGAGCAGTTCTTC
v_gene: TRBV6-6; abundance: -; d_gene: -; j_gene: TRBJ1-1; CDR3aa: CASSYSATMNTEAFF; CDR3nt: TGTGCCAGCAGTTACTCAGCAACTATGAACACTGAAGCTTTCTTT
v_gene: TRBV10-2; abundance: once; d_gene: -; j_gene: TRBJ2-1; CDR3aa: CASKSPPGNEQFF; CDR3nt: TGCGCCAGCAAAAGCCCACCGGGAAATGAGCAGTTCTTC
v_gene: TRBV29-1; abundance: -; d_gene: -; j_gene: TRBJ2-2; CDR3aa: CSVGRDTGELFF; CDR3nt: TGCAGCGTTGGACGGGACACCGGGGAGCTGTTTTTT
v_gene: TRBV9; abundance: -; d_gene: TRBD2; j_gene: TRBJ2-1; CDR3aa: CASSVPGGNANEQFF; CDR3nt: TGTGCCAGCAGCGTACCGGGGGGGAACGCCAATGAGCAGTTCTTC
v_gene: TRBV6-5; abundance: -; d_gene: -; j_gene: TRBJ2-1; CDR3aa: CASRVRDIGNEQFF; CDR3nt: TGTGCCAGCAGGGTCCGGGACATAGGCAATGAGCAGTTCTTC
v_gene: TRBV19; abundance: -; d_gene: -; j_gene: TRBJ2-4; CDR3aa: CASSSRAKNIQYF; CDR3nt: TGTGCCAGTAGCAGCAGGGCCAAAAACATTCAGTACTTC
v_gene: TRBV5-4; abundance: -; d_gene: -; j_gene: TRBJ1-1; CDR3aa: CASSKRDVNTEAFF; CDR3nt: TGTGCCAGCAGCAAAAGGGACGTGAACACTGAAGCTTTCTTT
v_gene: TRBV18; abundance: -; d_gene: -; j_gene: TRBJ1-1; CDR3aa: CASSVEGVSRTEAFF; CDR3nt: TGTGCCAGCTCAGTCGAGGGGGTATCGAGGACTGAAGCTTTCTTT
v_gene: TRBV30; abundance: -; d_gene: -; j_gene: TRBJ1-1; CDR3aa: CAWSVTGRTEAFF; CDR3nt: TGTGCCTGGAGTGTCACAGGGCGGACTGAAGCTTTCTTT
v_gene: TRBV7-2; abundance: -; d_gene: -; j_gene: TRBJ2-7; CDR3aa: CASSLGVYEQYF; CDR3nt: TGTGCCAGCAGCTTAGGTGTCTACGAGCAGTACTTC
v_gene: TRBV2; abundance: -; d_gene: -; j_gene: TRBJ2-2; CDR3aa: CATSAGRGGANTGELFF; CDR3nt: TGTGCCACCTCCGCGGGGAGGGGGGGGGCGAACACCGGGGAGCTGTTTTTT
v_gene: TRBV19; abundance: -; d_gene: -; j_gene: TRBJ2-5; CDR3aa: CASSIGRYWGETQYF; CDR3nt: TGTGCCAGTAGTATAGGGAGGTATTGGGGTGAGACCCAGTACTTC
v_gene: TRBV19; abundance: once; d_gene: TRBD1; j_gene: TRBJ1-2; CDR3aa: CASRYRGHGYTF; CDR3nt: TGTGCCAGTAGGTACAGGGGCCATGGCTACACCTTC
v_gene: TRBV4-1; abundance: once; d_gene: TRBD1; j_gene: TRBJ1-1; CDR3aa: CASSQVQGALPPVWNTEAFF; CDR3nt: TGCGCCAGCAGCCAAGTACAGGGGGCACTGCCCCCTGTTTGGAACACTGAAGCTTTCTTT
v_gene: TRBV27; abundance: -; d_gene: -; j_gene: TRBJ1-2; CDR3aa: CASRQYTGYYGYTF; CDR3nt: TGTGCCAGCAGACAATACACAGGGTACTATGGCTACACCTTC
v_gene: TRBV6-5; abundance: -; d_gene: -; j_gene: TRBJ1-1; CDR3aa: CASKEDPFSNTEAFF; CDR3nt: TGTGCCAGCAAGGAAGACCCTTTTTCGAACACTGAAGCTTTCTTT
v_gene: TRBV5-5; abundance: -; d_gene: -; j_gene: TRBJ1-6; CDR3aa: CASSLSRDSPLHF; CDR3nt: TGTGCCAGCAGCTTGTCCAGGGATTCACCCCTCCACTTT
v_gene: TRBV15; abundance: many; d_gene: -; j_gene: TRBJ1-5; CDR3aa: CATSPLGEDQPQHF; CDR3nt: TGTGCCACCAGCCCCCTAGGGGAAGATCAGCCCCAGCATTTT
v_gene: TRBV6-5; abundance: -; d_gene: -; j_gene: TRBJ1-3; CDR3aa: CASSYSNGNTIYF; CDR3nt: TGTGCCAGCAGTTACTCGAATGGAAACACCATATATTTT
v_gene: TRBV19; abundance: -; d_gene: -; j_gene: TRBJ2-1; CDR3aa: CASSTPRKGWEQFF; CDR3nt: TGTGCCAGTAGTACGCCGAGGAAAGGGTGGGAGCAGTTCTTC